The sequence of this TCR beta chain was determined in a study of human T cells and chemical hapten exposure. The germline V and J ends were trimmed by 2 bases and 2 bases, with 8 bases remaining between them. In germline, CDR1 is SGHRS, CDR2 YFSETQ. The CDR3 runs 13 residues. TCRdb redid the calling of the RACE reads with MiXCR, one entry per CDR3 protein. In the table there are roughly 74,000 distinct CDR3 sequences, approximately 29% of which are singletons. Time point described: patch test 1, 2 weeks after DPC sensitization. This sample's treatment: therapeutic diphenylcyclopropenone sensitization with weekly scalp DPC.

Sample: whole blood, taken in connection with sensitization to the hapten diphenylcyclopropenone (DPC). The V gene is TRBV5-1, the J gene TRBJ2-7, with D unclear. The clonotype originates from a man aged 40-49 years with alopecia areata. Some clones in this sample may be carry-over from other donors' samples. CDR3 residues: CASSFHGTYEQYF. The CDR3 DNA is TGCGCCAGCAGCTTCCACGGTACCTACGAGCAGTACTTC.